The 7 T cell receptor beta chains given below trace back to one sample, sequenced in a study of response to subunit inactivated influenza vaccine. In TCRdb, the RT-PCR reads were re-called with MiXCR into one record per CDR3 protein. Of around 760,000 distinct CDR3 sequences listed, roughly 14% are singletons. Sequenced material: PBMCs from blood, taken roughly 2 weeks before vaccination. The receptors here all came from a man aged 50-60 years who received an inactivated influenza vaccine.

The rearrangement links TRBV4-3 to TRBJ2-4; 14 bases agree with TRBD2. Germline CDR1 reads LGHNA; CDR2 reads YSLEER. The CDR3 contains 15 residues. The V gene end was trimmed by 4 bases and the J gene end by 7 bases; junction bases not matched to a gene: 3. CDR3 residues: CASSRGLAGDNIQYF. The CDR3 DNA sequence: TGCGCCAGCAGCCGGGGACTAGCGGGAGATAACATTCAGTACTTC.

At least ten counts were recorded for this clonotype. The CDR3 DNA follows: TGTGCCAGCAGTTCAAGACAGGGGGTTAACTATGGCTACACCTTC. Its protein is CASSSRQGVNYGYTF. The V and J genes are TRBV2 and TRBJ1-2; 9 nucleotides line up with TRBD1. The CDR3 covers 15 residues. Losses at the gene ends were 5 bases for V and 1 base for J; bases not matched to a gene: 5. Germline V gene sequence: CDR1 SNHLY, CDR2 FYNNEI.

This clonotype was counted between two and nine times. CDR3 residues: CASSLLGLAGVNEQFF. CDR3 bases: TGTGCCAGCAGTCTTCTTGGACTAGCGGGAGTCAATGAGCAGTTCTTC. The chain has TRBV28 and TRBJ2-1; 13 positions match TRBD2. The CDR3 is made up of 16 amino acids. J was trimmed by 6 bases and V by 5 bases; bases with no gene match: 7. The germline V gene has CDR1 MDHEN and CDR2 SYDVKM.

This clonotype has only a few counts. This chain joins TRBV5-1 and TRBJ2-2; tentatively, D is TRBD2 (7 bases). The CDR3 is made up of 17 amino acids. The ends were cut back, 4 bases at V and 7 bases at J, with 23 bases in the middle. Germline lookup yields CDR1 SGHRS and CDR2 YFSETQ. CDR3: CASSPWGLAASLGELFF. The DNA for the CDR3 is TGCGCCAGCAGCCCCTGGGGGCTAGCGGCCTCACTCGGGGAGCTGTTTTTT. The full variable domain, its missing parts supplied by reference TRBV5-1 and TRBJ2-2, is KAGVTQTPRYLIKTRGQQVTLSCSPISGHRSVSWYQQTPGQGLQFLFEYFSETQRNKGNFPGRFSGRQFSNSRSEMNVSTLELGDSALYLCASSPWGLAASLGELFFGEGSRLTVL.

This clonotype was observed a handful of times. The V and J genes are TRBV7-8 and TRBJ1-5, with 7 bases aligning to TRBD1. J gave up 4 bases and V 7 bases, and 7 bases lay outside the gene matches. CDR1 and CDR2 (germline): SGHVS, FQNEAQ. The CDR3 is 14 residues long. The DNA of the CDR3 is TGTGCCAGCACCCCGGGACAGACTAATCAGCCCCAGCATTTT. Translation: CASTPGQTNQPQHF.

This clonotype was seen more than once but under ten times. The chain uses TRBV6-1 and TRBJ2-2; TRBD2 is a possible D gene (6 bases). Trimming removed 5 bases from V and 7 bases from J, with 14 bases in between. Germline V gives CDR1 MNHNS, CDR2 SASEGT. The CDR3 has 14 amino acids. This chain's CDR3 is CASSLRASVGELFF. In nucleotides, the CDR3 is TGTGCCAGCAGTCTCCGGGCTAGCGTCGGGGAGCTGTTTTTT.

This clonotype was found a few times. The chain uses TRBV6-1 and TRBJ1-6; D is possibly TRBD1 (5 bases). Trimming stripped 6 bases from V and 5 bases from J, with 14 bases between. The germline V gene has CDR1 MNHNS and CDR2 SASEGT. The CDR3 spans 15 residues. CDR3 amino acids: CASRLPGPDNSPLHF. Written as DNA, the CDR3 is TGTGCCAGCAGACTCCCAGGGCCCGATAATTCACCCCTCCACTTT.